A selection of T cell receptor beta chains follows, all from one sample in a study of T cell responses to AZD1222 COVID-19 vaccine. Profiled with immunoSEQ multiplex PCR; TCRdb holds only in-frame clones, not every one. The sample contains 130,000 or so clones, approximately 92% of which appear only once. Sample: peripheral blood, taken on day 0 of AZD1222 vaccination. The receptor set was obtained from an adult in good health. The conserved cysteine and the conserved F or W are not part of the CDR3 here. Some rows mark clone size as missing; the rest say once, few, many or name a class of expanded clone.

abundance	v_gene	j_gene	CDR3aa
NA	TRBV5-1	TRBJ2-7	ASSGKAGGHEQY
NA	TRBV3-1/TRBV3-2	TRBJ2-7	ASSQGVTEQY
NA	TRBV5-1	TRBJ2-1	ASSLEHGYNEQF
NA	TRBV6-6	TRBJ2-2	ASSQFRSGRGDTGELF
NA	TRBV12-3/TRBV12-4	TRBJ2-1	ATGQGYNEQF
NA	TRBV27	TRBJ1-6	ASTLGQGNNSPLH
NA	TRBV19	TRBJ1-2	ASSTALQGNYGYT
NA	TRBV3-1/TRBV3-2	TRBJ2-7	ASSPRATYEQY
NA	TRBV2	TRBJ2-1	ASSRGRFDEQF
NA	TRBV7-9	TRBJ2-7	ASSLAGGGEQY
NA	TRBV15	TRBJ2-5	ATSFIETQY
NA	TRBV3-1/TRBV3-2	TRBJ1-1	ASSQVRQGGRAF
NA	TRBV2	TRBJ2-2	ASRRQGMNTGELF
NA	TRBV11-2	TRBJ1-1	ASSMGTGARGTEAF
NA	TRBV2	TRBJ1-2	ASILTAITNGYT
NA	TRBV28	TRBJ2-7	ASSSPNRGYEQY
NA	TRBV9	TRBJ2-5	ASSVAIGAAGETQY
NA	TRBV11-2	TRBJ2-7	ASSRQGYEQY
NA	TRBV3-1/TRBV3-2	TRBJ1-1	ASSQGYTEAF
NA	TRBV28	TRBJ1-5	ASSSGNSQPQH
NA	TRBV3-1/TRBV3-2	TRBJ1-1	ASSLRDRDTEAF
NA	TRBV19	TRBJ1-3	ASSISGYSGNTIY
NA	TRBV5-6	TRBJ1-2	ASSLNMIGGYT
NA	TRBV6-5	TRBJ2-3	ASSRNTGSDTQY
NA	TRBV7-9	TRBJ1-1	ASSLGGEAF
NA	TRBV5-1	TRBJ1-6	ASSLMGSSYNSPLH
NA	TRBV21-1	TRBJ2-7	ASSRDRVHEQY
NA	TRBV18	TRBJ2-7	ASSPPLSNYEQY
NA	TRBV7-9	TRBJ1-1	ASSQEDREAF
NA	TRBV7-9	TRBJ1-4	ASSKGQGRGANEKLF
NA	TRBV4-1	TRBJ2-7	ASSPIQGASYEQY
NA	TRBV2	TRBJ1-5	ASRGDNQPQH
NA	TRBV28	TRBJ1-1	ASSLSLTKAF
NA	TRBV27	TRBJ2-7	ASSFLYEQY
NA	TRBV2	TRBJ2-1	ASSDPGNEQF
once	TRBV6-1	TRBJ1-5	ASSESGGGQPQH
NA	TRBV19	TRBJ1-2	ASSIGDSNYGYT
NA	TRBV28	TRBJ2-3	ASSGGGGTDTQY
NA	TRBV27	TRBJ2-3	ASTLRRGISTDTQY
NA	TRBV7-9	TRBJ2-5	ASSSDRFETQY
NA	TRBV6-5	TRBJ2-1	ASSYLGQGGNEQF
NA	TRBV29-1	TRBJ2-6	SVVDREDVLT
NA	TRBV29-1	TRBJ1-1	SVRARAAPTRAF
NA	TRBV14	TRBJ1-2	ASSQNIQGSYT
NA	TRBV3-1/TRBV3-2	TRBJ2-5	ASSTGLQETQY